This T cell receptor (beta chain) was documented in a study of blood T cell repertoires in COVID-19. The CDR3 loop spans 14 amino acids. The V end was cut by 3 bases, the J end by 4 bases, with 12 bases between. CDR1 is SEHNR, CDR2 FQNEAQ, per germline (reference sequence). The protocol was immunoSEQ multiplex PCR, while the TCRdb copy is restricted to in-frame clones and leaves out a portion. The sample has about 230,000 clones; 80% to 90% are singletons. The V gene is TRBV7-9, the J gene TRBJ2-5, with D perhaps TRBD1 (6 bases). What was sequenced was peripheral blood. This clonotype was obtained from a woman older than 75 with active or convalescent COVID-19. In DNA, the CDR3 is TGTGCCAGCAGCTTTAGCATAGGGGGAGAGACCCAGTACTTC. Protein: CASSFSIGGETQYF.